A single sample gave rise to the 10 T cell receptor beta chains below, sequenced in a study of blood T cell repertoires in COVID-19. The data were produced by immunoSEQ multiplex PCR, yet TCRdb's version contains in-frame clones alone and is incomplete. The repertoire holds about 270,000 clones, 80% to 90% seen once, with 4.1% in the top ten. The sequenced material came from PBMCs or T cells enriched from blood (not recorded which). These receptors were taken from a woman in her twenties or thirties with acute COVID-19.

In its sample, this clone was seen once. The chain uses TRBV12-3 or TRBV12-4 and TRBJ2-1; 7 positions agree with TRBD1. V was clipped by 6 bases and J by 8 bases; unmatched bases: 7. This CDR3 region has 13 residues. The CDR3 DNA reads TGTGCCAGCAGCCCCACAGGGGCCCATGAGCAGTTCTTC. It codes for CASSPTGAHEQFF.

The chain uses TRBV3-1 (or the pseudogene TRBV3-2) and TRBJ2-3; 8 bases fit TRBD2. Germline loops: CDR1 LGHDT, CDR2 YNNKEL (reference sequence). The CDR3 runs 15 residues. Trimming at V came to 6 bases and at J to 4 bases, leaving 9 bases not matched to a gene. The CDR3 DNA follows: TGTGCCAGCAGGCTAGCGGGCCTTCCCGCAGATACGCAGTATTTT. Translated: CASRLAGLPADTQYF.

The gene calls are TRBV18 and TRBJ2-1; D gene ambiguous. Trimming took off 3 bases at V and 9 bases at J, with 18 bases between the two ends. Germline loops: CDR1 KGHSH, CDR2 LQKENI. The CDR3 contains 15 residues. In nucleotides, the CDR3 is TGTGCCAGCTCACCTTTCGACGGGTCCGACGGTGAGCAGTTCTTC. It specifies CASSPFDGSDGEQFF.

The gene calls are TRBV6-5 and TRBJ1-4; D might be TRBD1 (6 bases). Trimming shortened V by 6 bases and J by 12 bases, and 20 bases separated the two germline ends. The CDR3 consists of 14 residues. Germline-derived CDR1 and CDR2 are MNHEY and SVGAGI. The CDR3 spells CASSHGQSDIELFF. The CDR3 nucleotides read TGTGCCAGCAGCCACGGACAGAGCGATATTGAACTGTTTTTT.

Worth noting for this clone: The sample has other DNA sequences that encode this CDR3 too. The CDR3 DNA is TGTGCCAGCAGTCTAGCAGGGGCTTACGAGCAGTACTTC. This gives the protein CASSLAGAYEQYF. The gene calls are TRBV6-5 and TRBJ2-7; possible D gene TRBD1, 6 bases. The CDR3 totals 13 residues. Germline V gives CDR1 MNHEY, CDR2 SVGAGI. The V end was cut by 5 bases, the J end by 4 bases, with 12 bases between.

Here the CDR3 reads CASSQRDFRWETQYF. CDR3 bases: TGCGCCAGCAGCCAACGGGACTTCAGGTGGGAGACCCAGTACTTC. V usage is TRBV4-1 and J usage is TRBJ2-5, with a weak D call TRBD2 (6 bases). This CDR3 contains 15 residues. Germline V gene sequence: CDR1 MGHRA, CDR2 YSYEKL. V gave up 2 bases and J gave up 5 bases, with 15 bases separating them.

This sequence joins TRBV7-7 and TRBJ2-5, with 7 bases that match TRBD1. Looked up from germline, CDR1 is SSHAT and CDR2 is FNYEAQ (reference sequence). The V gene end was trimmed by 6 bases and the J gene end by 4 bases; junction bases not matched to a gene: 8. The CDR3 length is 14 residues. This CDR3 reads CASSPTGVPETQYF. The CDR3 coding sequence is TGTGCCAGCAGTCCTACAGGGGTACCAGAGACCCAGTACTTC.

This chain links TRBV7-2 with TRBJ2-3, with D unclear. V lost 3 bases, J lost 4 bases, and 14 bases lay in between. Germline assignment: CDR1 SGHTA and CDR2 FQGNSA. The CDR3 runs to 15 residues. This chain's CDR3 is CASSFDPDRADTQYF. CDR3 sequence (DNA): TGTGCCAGCAGCTTTGACCCGGATCGGGCAGATACGCAGTATTTT.

This clone was found a few times. The DNA for the CDR3 is TGTGCCAGCAGCTTGGCTAGCGGGACCGGGGAGCTGTTTTTT. Translating it yields CASSLASGTGELFF. The chain employs TRBV5-5 and TRBJ2-2, with TRBD2 identical over 8 bases. The CDR3 loop spans 14 amino acids. The germline gives CDR1 SGHKS, CDR2 YYEKEE (reference sequence). The J segment lost 5 bases and the V segment lost 0 bases, leaving 0 bases of the junction unmatched.

The rearrangement links TRBV18 to TRBJ2-7; 12 bases fit TRBD2. Germline-derived CDR1 and CDR2 are KGHSH and LQKENI. The CDR3 loop spans 15 amino acids. The ends lost 7 bases at V and 6 bases at J; junction bases unmatched: 10. CDR3 sequence: CASYQTSGSVGEQYF. In DNA, the CDR3 is TGTGCCAGCTACCAGACTAGCGGGAGTGTGGGCGAGCAGTACTTC.